Below are 28 T cell receptor beta chains sequenced from a single sample in a study of T cells after yellow fever vaccination (dated by TCRdb to between 2018 and 2020). Libraries were built with 5' RACE. Sequencing was performed on an Illumina NovaSeq 6000. TCRdb applied fastp at Q25 and MiXCR to the public reads, then kept only in-frame beta chains. Each record represents a unique CDR3 protein, reported with the most common genes and DNA among its rows. This sample holds some 200,000 distinct CDR3 sequences; under 3.5% were observed only once. The ten largest clones add up to 3.2% of the sample. The sample's treatment or condition label, decoded: live attenuated yellow fever vaccine strain. The input for sequencing was CD4+ T cells sorted from PBMCs, taken 10 days after the yellow fever booster vaccination. These receptors were obtained from a man between 18 and 29 years old who received the YFV17D yellow fever vaccine.

In its sample, this clonotype was seen many times. The chain links TRBV7-9 to TRBJ2-7; D ambiguous. The CDR3 has 10 residues. V lost 5 bases and J 6 bases, leaving 5 bases between the germline ends. The germline V gene encodes CDR1 SEHNR and CDR2 FQNEAQ (reference sequence). The CDR3 DNA follows: TGTGCCAGCAGCCCTCTCGAGCAGTACTTC. Translated, it gives CASSPLEQYF.

The gene calls are TRBV5-1 and TRBJ2-7, with D possibly matching TRBD2 (7 bases). V was shortened by 4 bases and J by 0 bases, with 17 bases between the two germline ends. CDR3 length equals 16 residues. CDR1 and CDR2 from the germline V gene are SGHRS and YFSETQ. CDR3 protein: CASSGGAGAISYEQYF. CDR3 bases: TGCGCCAGCAGCGGGGGGGCGGGGGCTATCTCCTACGAGCAGTACTTC.

Ten or more counts support this clonotype. This chain links TRBV5-5 with TRBJ2-3, with no clear D. Per germline, CDR1 SGHKS and CDR2 YYEKEE (reference sequence). V was shortened by 3 bases and J by 6 bases, with 11 bases between the two germline ends. The CDR3 runs to 13 residues. The CDR3 DNA sequence: TGTGCCAGCAGCTGGGTGGGCCAGGATACGCAGTATTTT. Encoded protein: CASSWVGQDTQYF. Full variable domain (remainder filled in from reference TRBV5-5 and TRBJ2-3): DAGVTQSPTHLIKTRGQQVTLRCSPISGHKSVSWYQQVLGQGPQFIFQYYEKEERGRGNFPDRFSARQFPNYSSELNVNALLLGDSALYLCASSWVGQDTQYFGPGTRLTVL.

The chain links TRBV2 to TRBJ2-2; TRBD2 matches at 10 bases. Germline loops: CDR1 SNHLY, CDR2 FYNNEI. The CDR3 runs to 14 residues. V was pared by 8 bases and J by 9 bases, with 9 bases of the junction left unmatched. The CDR3 region has the DNA TGTGCCAGCTCCTCAGCGGGGGGGCAAAGGGAGCTGTTTTTT. Protein: CASSSAGGQRELFF.

This clonotype was seen only a few times. The V and J genes are TRBV2 and TRBJ2-5; no clear D. The CDR3 has 12 amino acids. Germline CDR1 reads SNHLY; CDR2 reads FYNNEI. V lost 8 bases to trimming and J lost 3 bases, with 10 bases between them. The CDR3 is CASEEREETQYF. CDR3 DNA: TGTGCCAGCGAAGAGCGAGAAGAGACCCAGTACTTC.

The J gene is TRBJ1-3, the V gene TRBV19, with D maybe TRBD1 (6 bases). The CDR3 is 14 amino acids. V dropped 9 bases and J dropped 2 bases, with 14 bases sitting between them. Germline V lookup: CDR1 LNHDA, CDR2 SQIVND (reference sequence). The CDR3 protein is CASRDRKPGNTIYF. CDR3 DNA sequence: TGTGCCAGCCGAGACAGGAAACCTGGAAACACCATATATTTT.

This clonotype has at least ten counts. This CDR3 reads CASSQVGALGRELFF. The CDR3 nucleotides read TGTGCCAGCAGCCAGGTCGGGGCTCTAGGGCGGGAGCTGTTTTTT. This chain uses TRBV5-4 with TRBJ2-2; D may correspond to TRBD1 or TRBD2 (5 bases each). In germline, CDR1 is SGHNT, CDR2 YYREEE (reference sequence). Between the trimmed V and J ends, which lost 4 bases and 9 bases, there was a span of 19 bases. The CDR3 is 15 amino acids.

This clonotype was counted between two and nine times. The chain uses TRBV14 and TRBJ1-1; weak D call: TRBD1 (5 bases). The CDR3 consists of 16 residues. V was cut by 1 base and J by 3 bases, with 15 bases left in between. Germline CDR1 and CDR2: SGHDN and FVKESK. The CDR3 region is CASSQAQGRLYTEAFF. CDR3 in DNA: TGTGCCAGCAGCCAAGCCCAGGGCAGATTGTACACTGAAGCTTTCTTT.

This clonotype was counted at least ten times. This chain joins TRBV5-6 and TRBJ2-7; D remains unclear. The CDR3 contains 13 residues. CDR1 and CDR2 from the germline V gene are SGHDT and YYEEEE. V was trimmed by 1 base and J by 4 bases, leaving 9 bases between them. The CDR3 loop is CASSLTWGYEQYF. DNA for the CDR3: TGTGCCAGCAGCTTGACCTGGGGTTACGAGCAGTACTTC.

The rearrangement joins TRBV7-2 to TRBJ2-2, with 11 bases identical to TRBD2. Germline CDR1 SGHTA, CDR2 FQGNSA. With V trimmed by 5 bases and J by 7 bases, 15 bases remained unmatched. The CDR3 has 18 amino acids. The CDR3 here is CASSLRDLAGGLIGELFF. The CDR3 DNA is TGTGCCAGCAGCCTCCGCGATTTAGCGGGGGGGCTAATCGGGGAGCTGTTTTTT. The full variable domain, completed using reference TRBV7-2 and TRBJ2-2, is GAGVSQSPSNKVTEKGKDVELRCDPISGHTALYWYRQSLGQGLEFLIYFQGNSAPDKSGLPSDRFSAERTGGSVSTLTIQRTQQEDSAVYLCASSLRDLAGGLIGELFFGEGSRLTVL.

The sample holds many counts of this clonotype. The chain recombines TRBV5-1 with TRBJ2-3; TRBD1 might be the D (6 bases). The CDR3 spans 14 residues. V was cut by 4 bases and J by 5 bases, with 14 bases left in between. Germline CDR1 is SGHRS and CDR2 is YFSETQ. This CDR3 is CASSPLQGEDTQYF. CDR3 bases: TGCGCCAGCAGCCCCTTACAGGGAGAAGATACGCAGTATTTT.

The chain has TRBV30 and TRBJ1-6; tentative D call: TRBD1 (6 bases). The CDR3 has 14 residues. Per the germline V gene, CDR1 is GTSNPN and CDR2 is SVGIG (reference sequence). Trimming stripped 1 base from V and 7 bases from J, with 11 bases between. The CDR3 sequence: CAWSEPGANSPLHF. The DNA of the CDR3 is TGTGCCTGGAGTGAGCCAGGGGCCAATTCACCCCTCCACTTT. Using reference TRBV30 and TRBJ1-6 for the parts outside the CDR3, the full variable domain is SQTIHQWPATLVQPVGSPLSLECTVEGTSNPNLYWYRQAAGRGLQLLFYSVGIGQISSEVPQNLSASRPQDRQFILSSKKLLLSDSGFYLCAWSEPGANSPLHFGNGTRLTVT.

Note on this clonotype: A much larger clone lies a single base off, so this may be a read error. This chain connects TRBV7-2 to TRBJ2-2; 8 positions agree with TRBD2. V lost 8 bases to trimming and J lost 6 bases; unmatched junction nucleotides: 8. Germline V gene sequence: CDR1 SGHTA, CDR2 FQGNSA. CDR3 length equals 14 residues. CDR3 sequence reads: CASCGGGWSGELFF. As DNA, the CDR3 is TGTGCCAGCTGTGGCGGGGGGTGGTCCGGGGAGCTGTTTTTT.

This clonotype came up many times. The rearrangement uses TRBV7-2 and TRBJ1-5; D call uncertain. The CDR3 has 17 amino acids. The V and J ends lost 1 base and 1 base respectively, with 14 bases between them. CDR1 is SGHTA and CDR2 is FQGNSA in the germline V gene. CDR3 protein: CASSLGPPRQSNQPQHF. CDR3 nucleotide sequence: TGTGCCAGCAGCTTAGGGCCCCCACGACAAAGCAATCAGCCCCAGCATTTT.

This clonotype was seen many times. This sequence joins TRBV20-1 and TRBJ2-4, with 7 bases aligning to TRBD2. Trimming removed 5 bases from V and 12 bases from J; junction bases left unmatched: 16. The CDR3 totals 14 residues. The germline CDR1 and CDR2 sequences are DFQATT and SNEGSKA (reference sequence). The CDR3 DNA is TGCAGTGCTGTTCCTCCCCGGGGGGACGGGGATCAGTACTTC. Translated: CSAVPPRGDGDQYF.

This clonotype was counted at least ten times. The chain uses TRBV2 and TRBJ2-1; D is possibly TRBD1 (6 bases). This CDR3 contains 14 residues. V gave up 4 bases and J gave up 6 bases, with 13 bases separating them. Germline V gene sequence: CDR1 SNHLY, CDR2 FYNNEI. This CDR3 is CASSVQQGPNEQFF. The CDR3 DNA reads as TGTGCCAGCAGTGTGCAACAGGGTCCCAATGAGCAGTTCTTC.

This chain links TRBV7-9 with TRBJ1-4, with TRBD1 matching over 7 bases. The CDR3 loop spans 15 amino acids. Germline CDR1 SEHNR, CDR2 FQNEAQ (reference sequence). V lost 3 bases, J lost 5 bases, and 6 bases stayed unmatched. The CDR3 bases are TGTGCCAGCAGCTTCTGGACAGGCCTGAATGAAAAACTGTTTTTT. It translates to CASSFWTGLNEKLFF.

The chain links TRBV7-9 to TRBJ2-1, with D perhaps TRBD2 (5 bases). Germline CDR1 is SEHNR and CDR2 is FQNEAQ (reference sequence). Trimming took 5 bases from V and 0 from J, leaving 14 bases between them. This CDR3 comprises 16 residues. CDR3 residues: CASSPRSGSSYNEQFF. The DNA for the CDR3 is TGTGCCAGCAGCCCCCGGTCGGGGAGCTCCTACAATGAGCAGTTCTTC.

This clonotype was seen ten or more times. This rearrangement joins TRBV6-1 to TRBJ2-3; a possible D gene is TRBD1 (5 bases). The V and J ends lost 6 bases and 0 bases respectively, with 10 bases between them. This CDR3 is built from 14 residues. CDR1 MNHNS and CDR2 SASEGT come from the germline V gene. CDR3 protein: CASRTATSTDTQYF. The CDR3 DNA sequence: TGTGCCAGCAGGACAGCTACTAGCACAGATACGCAGTATTTT.

This clonotype was counted at least ten times. This chain links TRBV4-3 with TRBJ2-1, with 10 bases aligning to TRBD1. The V and J ends lost 3 bases and 13 bases, in that order; junction bases with no gene match: 12. This CDR3 has 15 amino acids. CDR1 and CDR2 (germline): LGHNA, YSLEER. Written as DNA, the CDR3 is TGCGCCAGCAGCCACCAATCGACAGGGGGCGCGGTTCAGTTCTTC. This gives the protein CASSHQSTGGAVQFF.

This clonotype was observed many times. The chain employs TRBV7-2 and TRBJ2-3, with 10 nucleotides matching TRBD2. There are 16 residues in the CDR3. CDR1 and CDR2 from the germline V gene are SGHTA and FQGNSA. Trimming at V came to 3 bases and at J to 2 bases, leaving 5 bases not matched to a gene. CDR3 in amino acids: CASSLRLAGDTDTQYF. CDR3 coding DNA: TGTGCCAGCAGCTTGAGACTAGCGGGCGACACAGATACGCAGTATTTT.

In its sample, this clonotype was seen once. The germline gene is not matched at one end of the junction; a read error may be the cause. The chain uses TRBV5-8 and TRBJ2-3, with TRBD2 as a possible D gene (7 bases). CDR1 and CDR2 (germline): SGHTS, YDEGEE. This CDR3 has 16 amino acids. The CDR3 DNA is TGTGCCAGCAGCTTCGTAGCGTGGGGGGGCACTGATACGCAGTATTTT. Translated: CASSFVAWGGTDTQYF.

This clonotype was observed many times. The chain carries TRBV12-3 or TRBV12-4 and TRBJ2-2; tentatively, D is TRBD1 (5 bases). Trimming cost V 6 bases and J 1 base, with 9 bases left between them. The CDR3 is 14 amino acids. DNA of the CDR3: TGTGCCAGCAGACCAGGACAGAACACCGGGGAGCTGTTTTTT. It codes for CASRPGQNTGELFF.

At least ten counts were recorded for this clonotype. The chain couples TRBV6-2 or TRBV6-3 to TRBJ1-5; 12 nucleotides align to TRBD1. CDR1 and CDR2 (germline): MNHEY, SVGEGT. This CDR3 spans 19 amino acids. V gave up 3 bases and J gave up 6 bases; unmatched junction bases: 15. The CDR3 region has the DNA TGTGCCAGCAGTTATCACCGGGACAGGGGGCGAGGATTGATTCAGCCCCAGCATTTT. Translation: CASSYHRDRGRGLIQPQHF.

This chain links TRBV5-6 with TRBJ1-1, with a weak D call TRBD1 (5 bases). This CDR3 has 16 amino acids. From germline, CDR1 is SGHDT and CDR2 YYEEEE. Trimming removed 3 bases at V and 4 bases at J, with 19 bases between. The CDR3 loop reads CASSYGGDVGGTEAFF. The CDR3 bases are TGTGCCAGCAGCTATGGCGGCGATGTCGGGGGCACTGAAGCTTTCTTT.

This clonotype was detected only a few times. This chain joins TRBV18 and TRBJ2-1; D call uncertain. This CDR3 contains 14 residues. Trimming cost V 7 bases and J 0 bases, with 10 bases left between them. In germline, CDR1 is KGHSH, CDR2 LQKENI. CDR3 sequence (DNA): TGTGCCAGCTTTTTCCAAAGCTCCTACAATGAGCAGTTCTTC. This translates into CASFFQSSYNEQFF. Full variable domain (outside the CDR3, taken from reference TRBV18 and TRBJ2-1): NAGVMQNPRHLVRRRGQEARLRCSPMKGHSHVYWYRQLPEEGLKFMVYLQKENIIDESGMPKERFSAEFPKEGPSILRIQQVVRGDSAAYFCASFFQSSYNEQFFGPGTRLTVL.

The chain employs TRBV4-3 and TRBJ1-2; D is perhaps TRBD1 (6 bases). Germline lookup yields CDR1 LGHNA and CDR2 YSLEER. With 1 base removed from V and 8 bases from J, the gap between germline ends came to 17 bases. The CDR3 covers 15 residues. The CDR3 bases are TGCGCCAGCAGCCAAGGTCCGACAGGCAAGTTAGGCTACACCTTC. Translated: CASSQGPTGKLGYTF.

This clonotype came up a few times. The rearrangement joins TRBV30 to TRBJ1-6, with a possible D match to TRBD1 (5 bases). Germline CDR1 and CDR2: GTSNPN and SVGIG (reference sequence). V gave up 5 bases and J gave up 10 bases, with 6 bases separating them. This CDR3 region has 10 residues. The DNA for the CDR3 is TGTGCCTGGGGGGCATCACCCCTCCACTTT. Its translation is CAWGASPLHF.